This paragraph reports one T cell receptor beta chain. Its target is not known. Germline V gene sequence: CDR1 SGHRS, CDR2 YFSETQ. This CDR3 is built from 14 residues. Both 60 Vbeta primers and 13 Jbeta primers went into the PCR. This table comes from immunoSEQ multiplex PCR, and its TCRdb copy is limited to in-frame clones, with some not included. The sample lists 200,000 to 300,000 clones; about 83% were seen once. The data are from a study of cytomegalovirus exposure and HLA in healthy donors. The study, taken as a whole, reports: An analysis was carried out later, and it reportedly showed fewer N-insertions in an Asian-associated ancestry cluster than the approximately 610-donor mean. Most TCR sequences were rare, but some public TCRs occurred in many donors.

The sequence came from a woman aged 40 to 49 in good health and CMV-seropositive. Sequenced material: PBMCs. This chain joins TRBV5-1 and TRBJ2-5, with TRBD2 as a possible D gene (6 bases). The DNA end lines up better with TRBJ2-7; the J call may be wrong. The CDR3 sequence is CASSLGSGPYEQYF. As DNA, the CDR3 is TGCGCCAGCAGCTTAGGTAGCGGTCCCTACGAGCAGTACTTC.